Sequencing of this TCR beta chain was carried out in a study of T cells in Graves' hyperthyroidism and ophthalmopathy. Study findings and constraints: Clonotypes that were expanded in thyroid above 0.001 mostly appeared in blood too. The model forecast ophthalmopathy, anticipating it by a median around 6.5 months before onset.

V was clipped by 3 bases and J by 4 bases, with 18 bases between them. CDR3 size: 16 residues. Looked up from germline, CDR1 is SNHLY and CDR2 is FYNNEI. At least ten counts were recorded for this clonotype. Its antigen is not identified. RNA transcripts provided the source from which TCR beta CDR3 regions were amplified. TCR CDR3 regions were first amplified by RT-PCR with HTBI primers. TCRdb reanalysed the multiplex PCR reads using MiXCR and keeps one entry per CDR3 protein. The data hold about 49,000 distinct CDR3 sequences, with approximately 53% observed a single time. An absence of ophthalmopathy progression within 18 months meant stable Graves' hyperthyroidism. In patients aged 18 to 65, hyperthyroidism was newly diagnosed, with duration under 2 months.

The V and J genes are TRBV2 and TRBJ1-2; no clear D gene. The sequence was collected from a man aged 18 to 30 with Graves' hyperthyroidism. Sequences were obtained from peripheral blood or thyroid tissue (not recorded which). The CDR3 loop reads CASSDAYSLLLYGYTF. CDR3 DNA sequence: TGTGCCAGCAGTGATGCATACAGTCTGCTCCTCTATGGCTACACCTTC.